One sample yielded the 21 T cell receptor beta chains listed below, sequenced in a study of blood T cells in healthy people across ages (dated by TCRdb to between 2014 and 2016). Library preparation was by 5' RACE. The run used an Illumina HiSeq 2500. A second PCR of roughly 7 to 12 cycles was performed with a sample-barcoded 5' primer and a J-beta primer mix. TCRdb reprocessing: public reads trimmed at Q25 with fastp, clones called with MiXCR, in-frame beta chains kept. Identical CDR3 protein sequences are pooled into one entry, listed with their most common genes and DNA. The table for this sample lists 650,000 or so distinct CDR3 sequences; 52% of them were counted only once. The ten top clones hold 13% of the sample. Source material: blood. These receptors were taken from a woman of 80 years or more in good health.

V usage is TRBV6-2 or TRBV6-3 and J usage is TRBJ2-6, with D tentatively TRBD1 or TRBD2 (5 bases each). This CDR3 has 17 amino acids. Germline V gene data show CDR1 as MNHEY and CDR2 as SVGEGT. The V gene lost 1 base and the J gene lost 0 bases, with 10 bases spanning the gap. CDR3 sequence reads: CASSYWGRISGANVLTF. The CDR3 DNA reads TGTGCCAGCAGTTACTGGGGACGGATCTCTGGGGCCAACGTCCTGACTTTC.

This clonotype has a count of ten or more. This chain's CDR3 is CASSLGAEPGGEQFF. The CDR3 coding sequence is TGCGCCAGCAGCTTGGGAGCGGAACCGGGGGGTGAGCAGTTCTTC. The rearrangement uses TRBV5-1 and TRBJ2-1; 7 nucleotides line up with TRBD2. CDR1 and CDR2 (germline): SGHRS, YFSETQ. With 0 bases clipped from V and 9 bases from J, the junction kept 9 bases outside the gene matches. The CDR3 loop spans 15 amino acids. Together with reference TRBV5-1 and TRBJ2-1, the CDR3 gives the full variable domain: KAGVTQTPRYLIKTRGQQVTLSCSPISGHRSVSWYQQTPGQGLQFLFEYFSETQRNKGNFPGRFSGRQFSNSRSEMNVSTLELGDSALYLCASSLGAEPGGEQFFGPGTRLTVL.

V usage is TRBV12-3 or TRBV12-4 and J usage is TRBJ2-5, with D possibly matching TRBD1 (5 bases). Trimming left V 3 bases short and J 5 bases short, with 13 bases between. This CDR3 region has 14 residues. The CDR3 nucleotides read TGTGCCAGCAGTTTTCGACAGCCCGGCGAGACCCAGTACTTC. Protein product: CASSFRQPGETQYF.

This sequence joins TRBV20-1 and TRBJ2-3; D call uncertain. V lost 6 bases and J 4 bases, leaving 11 bases between the germline ends. Looked up from germline, CDR1 is DFQATT and CDR2 is SNEGSKA (reference sequence). The CDR3 is 12 amino acids. DNA for the CDR3: TGCAGTGCCACCCAGCCACCAGATACGCAGTATTTT. It translates to CSATQPPDTQYF.

In its sample, this clonotype was seen a few times. The chain has TRBV12-3 or TRBV12-4 and TRBJ2-2, with D possibly TRBD2 on 5 matching bases. Trimming took off 7 bases at V and 7 bases at J, with 16 bases between the two ends. The CDR3 is 14 amino acids. The CDR3 DNA follows: TGTGCCAGCACCACTCAGAGCGGATTCGGGGAGCTGTTTTTT. Encoded protein: CASTTQSGFGELFF.

This clonotype was seen at least ten times. The rearrangement uses TRBV6-5 and TRBJ1-1; 9 nucleotides align to TRBD1. V shed 6 bases, J shed 4 bases, and the junction held 15 bases outside the gene matches. Germline V lookup: CDR1 MNHEY, CDR2 SVGAGI. The CDR3 sequence is 17 residues long. The CDR3 DNA reads as TGTGCCAGCAGCCAAGGACAGGGGTGGTATCGAGGCACTGAAGCTTTCTTT. Translation gives CASSQGQGWYRGTEAFF.

V usage is TRBV6-6 and J usage is TRBJ1-1; TRBD1 matches 12 bases. J lost 3 bases, V lost 4 bases, and 6 bases had no gene match. The CDR3 loop spans 16 amino acids. The germline CDR1 and CDR2 sequences are MNHNY and SVGAGI (reference sequence). CDR3 sequence: CASSSPGTGGYTEAFF. The DNA of the CDR3 is TGTGCCAGCAGTTCCCCCGGGACAGGGGGCTACACTGAAGCTTTCTTT.

This clonotype appeared many times. V usage is TRBV29-1 and J usage is TRBJ2-4; D gene ambiguous. CDR3 length: 12 residues. V was pared by 4 bases and J by 6 bases, with 10 bases between. In germline, CDR1 is SQVTM, CDR2 ANQGSEA. CDR3 protein: CSVGSSRNIQYF. The CDR3 region has the DNA TGCAGCGTTGGGTCGTCGCGAAACATTCAGTACTTC.

This clonotype came up many times. The V and J genes are TRBV20-1 and TRBJ2-7; 11 nucleotides align to TRBD2. CDR3 length: 14 residues. The germline gives CDR1 DFQATT, CDR2 SNEGSKA (reference sequence). V gave up 4 bases and J gave up 0 bases; unmatched junction bases: 2. This CDR3 is CSATGLAASYEQYF. The DNA of the CDR3 is TGCAGTGCTACGGGACTAGCGGCCTCCTACGAGCAGTACTTC.

This clonotype has a count of ten or more. CDR3 loop: CATSAGRAADTDTQYF. DNA of the CDR3: TGTGCCACCAGTGCTGGGAGGGCCGCGGACACAGATACGCAGTATTTT. The chain has TRBV24-1 and TRBJ2-3; 7 bases are shared with TRBD2. The length of the CDR3 is 16 residues. Germline V gene lookup returns CDR1 KGHDR and CDR2 SFDVKD. V shed 5 bases and J 2 bases; nucleotides not matched to a gene: 9.

The gene calls are TRBV18 and TRBJ1-5, with 9 bases matching TRBD1. Germline loops: CDR1 KGHSH, CDR2 LQKENI. V gave up 5 bases and J gave up 7 bases; unmatched junction bases: 9. The CDR3 contains 15 residues. The CDR3 reads CASSSGQGIGQPQHF. CDR3 coding DNA: TGTGCCAGCTCATCAGGACAGGGGATTGGACAGCCCCAGCATTTT. Full variable domain (missing parts from reference TRBV18 and TRBJ1-5): NAGVMQNPRHLVRRRGQEARLRCSPMKGHSHVYWYRQLPEEGLKFMVYLQKENIIDESGMPKERFSAEFPKEGPSILRIQQVVRGDSAAYFCASSSGQGIGQPQHFGDGTRLSIL.

The rearrangement links TRBV7-2 to TRBJ1-4; possibly TRBD1 for D (5 bases). V was clipped by 5 bases and J by 8 bases, with 15 bases between them. This CDR3 spans 14 amino acids. Germline CDR1 and CDR2: SGHTA and FQGNSA. The CDR3 bases are TGTGCCAGCAGCCGTGCGGGCTGGGGGGAAAAACTGTTTTTT. Its protein is CASSRAGWGEKLFF.

For this clonotype: It is likely a read error, because the conserved phenylalanine at the end of the CDR3 is missing. This chain joins TRBV11-2 and TRBJ2-1, with D possibly TRBD2 on 5 matching bases. Deletions cut 3 bases from V and 5 bases from J, with 11 bases between. In germline, CDR1 is SGHAT, CDR2 FQNNGV. This CDR3 spans 14 amino acids. The CDR3 DNA reads TGTGCCAGCAGCTTTGCTAGAGGGAACAATGAGCAGTTCGTC. Its translation: CASSFARGNNEQFV.

The V and J genes are TRBV10-2 and TRBJ2-5, with D possibly being TRBD2 (5 bases). V dropped 4 bases and J dropped 5 bases, with 20 bases sitting between them. The V gene's germline CDR1 is WSHSY and CDR2 SAAADI. This CDR3 has 16 amino acids. CDR3 residues: CASSGNLEVGSETQYF. CDR3 DNA sequence: TGCGCCAGCAGTGGGAATTTGGAGGTGGGGAGTGAGACCCAGTACTTC.

The chain couples TRBV5-1 to TRBJ2-5; perhaps TRBD2 as D (6 bases). The V gene lost 5 bases and the J gene lost 11 bases, with 28 bases spanning the gap. This CDR3 is 16 amino acids long. The germline V gene has CDR1 SGHRS and CDR2 YFSETQ. The CDR3 loop is CASSLGGWGVNNEQYF. In nucleotides, the CDR3 is TGCGCCAGCAGTCTTGGGGGATGGGGGGTCAACAATGAGCAGTACTTC.

This clonotype has ten or more counts. V gene TRBV27 combines with J gene TRBJ2-3; 11 nucleotides line up with TRBD2. The germline CDR1 and CDR2 sequences are MNHEY and SMNVEV (reference sequence). The CDR3 is made up of 15 amino acids. V lost 4 bases and J lost 14; bases outside the gene matches: 14. The CDR3 here is CASSSPGTSGTDTYF. CDR3 DNA: TGTGCCAGCAGTTCACCCGGGACTAGCGGAACAGATACGTATTTT.

The chain has TRBV7-8 and TRBJ2-7; weak D call: TRBD2 (5 bases). Germline assignment: CDR1 SGHVS and CDR2 FQNEAQ. V was shortened by 5 bases and J by 0 bases, with 11 bases between the two germline ends. The CDR3 has 14 residues. The CDR3, as DNA: TGTGCCAGCAGCATTTCCGGGATCTCCTACGAGCAGTACTTC. Translating gives CASSISGISYEQYF.

The V and J genes are TRBV20-1 and TRBJ2-3; D remains unclear. Trimming pared 1 base from V and 2 bases from J, leaving 13 bases between. CDR3 length: 15 residues. Germline CDR1 reads DFQATT; CDR2 reads SNEGSKA (reference sequence). DNA of the CDR3: TGCAGTGCTAGAGTCAGTCGTGGGTTCACAGATACGCAGTATTTT. Its translation is CSARVSRGFTDTQYF.

A remark on this clonotype: The germline gene is not matched at one end of the junction; a read error may be the cause. This chain joins TRBV24-1 and TRBJ2-7; maybe TRBD2 (5 bases). The better agreement between TRBJ2-5 and the DNA end casts doubt on the J call. From germline, CDR1 is KGHDR and CDR2 SFDVKD. The CDR3 sequence is 12 residues long. DNA for the CDR3: TGTGCCACCAGGGATTACGGACTGACCCAGTACTTC. Encoded protein: CATRDYGLTQYF.

This clonotype was counted ten times or more. The genes are TRBV20-1 and TRBJ2-7; D perhaps matches TRBD2 (6 bases). V was pared by 1 base and J by 2 bases, with 12 bases between. CDR1 and CDR2 (germline): DFQATT, SNEGSKA (reference sequence). The CDR3 covers 14 residues. The CDR3 nucleotides are TGCAGTGCTAGAGGGACGCGGGGAACCTACGAGCAGTACTTC. This sequence encodes CSARGTRGTYEQYF.

This clonotype showed up many times. The chain carries TRBV15 and TRBJ2-1; D may be TRBD1 (5 bases). V lost 2 bases and J lost 0, with 14 bases in between. Germline V gene sequence: CDR1 LNHNV, CDR2 YYDKDF (reference sequence). The CDR3 totals 17 residues. CDR3 protein: CATSRPTDHLSYNEQFF. The CDR3 DNA reads as TGTGCCACCAGCAGACCGACAGACCATCTCTCCTACAATGAGCAGTTCTTC.